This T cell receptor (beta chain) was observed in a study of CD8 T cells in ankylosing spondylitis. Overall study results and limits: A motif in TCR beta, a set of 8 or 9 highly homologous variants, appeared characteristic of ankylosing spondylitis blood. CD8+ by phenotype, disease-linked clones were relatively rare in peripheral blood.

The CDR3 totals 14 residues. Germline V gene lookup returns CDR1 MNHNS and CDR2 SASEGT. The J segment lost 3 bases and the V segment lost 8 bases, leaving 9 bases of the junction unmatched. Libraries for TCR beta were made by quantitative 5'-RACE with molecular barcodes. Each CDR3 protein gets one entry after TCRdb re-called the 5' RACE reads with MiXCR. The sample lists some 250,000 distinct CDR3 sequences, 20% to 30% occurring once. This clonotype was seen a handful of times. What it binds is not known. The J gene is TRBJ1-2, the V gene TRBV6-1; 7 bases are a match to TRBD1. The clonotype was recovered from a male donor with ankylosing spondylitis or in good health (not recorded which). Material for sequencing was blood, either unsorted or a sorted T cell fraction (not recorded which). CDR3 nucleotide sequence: TGTGCCAGCCGGCAGCTCCAGGGGGACTATGGCTACACCTTC. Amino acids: CASRQLQGDYGYTF.